The 27 T cell receptor beta chains presented below share a single source sample, sequenced in a study of T cells in Graves' hyperthyroidism and ophthalmopathy. Amplification of TCR beta CDR3 regions used RNA as the template. The HTBI set primed first-round TCR CDR3 RT-PCR. TCRdb redid the calling of the multiplex PCR reads with MiXCR, one entry per CDR3 protein. Of 450,000 to 700,000 distinct CDR3 sequences detected, roughly 50% appear once; the ten largest clones hold around 8%. Specimen: peripheral blood or thyroid tissue (not recorded which). These TCRs come from a woman aged 18-35 years with Graves' hyperthyroidism.

The sample holds many counts of this clonotype. The chain links TRBV11-2 to TRBJ1-5; TRBD1 matches at 7 bases. Germline assignment: CDR1 SGHAT and CDR2 FQNNGV. Losses at the gene ends were 1 base for V and 5 bases for J; bases not matched to a gene: 2. The CDR3 is 14 residues long. CDR3 nucleotides: TGTGCCAGCAGCTTAGTAGGGGGCTATCAGCCCCAGCATTTT. It is translated as CASSLVGGYQPQHF. The complete variable domain, with remaining parts taken from reference TRBV11-2 and TRBJ1-5, reads EAGVAQSPRYKIIEKRQSVAFWCNPISGHATLYWYQQILGQGPKLLIQFQNNGVVDDSQLPKDRFSAERLKGVDSTLKIQPAKLEDSAVYLCASSLVGGYQPQHFGDGTRLSIL.

CDR3: CASRGLAGSGNTEAFF. The CDR3 nucleotides are TGTGCCAGCAGGGGACTAGCGGGCTCAGGAAACACTGAAGCTTTCTTT. J is TRBJ1-1 and V is TRBV12-3 or TRBV12-4; TRBD1 might be the D (5 bases). With 6 bases removed from V and 2 bases from J, the gap between germline ends came to 19 bases. CDR3 length: 16 amino acids.

This clonotype was counted between two and nine times. The rearrangement joins TRBV5-1 to TRBJ1-2, with D unclear. Trimming cost V 4 bases and J 4 bases, with 14 bases left between them. This CDR3 comprises 14 residues. Germline lookup yields CDR1 SGHRS and CDR2 YFSETQ. The CDR3 DNA reads as TGCGCCAGCAGCCGGCAGGACGGTCTCTATGGCTACACCTTC. Encoded protein: CASSRQDGLYGYTF.

J is TRBJ1-1 and V is TRBV7-2; the D gene is possibly TRBD1 (5 bases). The V and J ends lost 5 bases and 8 bases respectively, with 12 bases between them. This CDR3 contains 12 residues. The germline CDR1 and CDR2 sequences are SGHTA and FQGNSA. The CDR3 region is CASSPGLAEAFF. In DNA, the CDR3 is TGTGCCAGCAGCCCGGGACTAGCGGAAGCTTTCTTT.

V usage is TRBV29-1 and J usage is TRBJ1-1; D is perhaps TRBD1 (6 bases). The CDR3 contains 15 residues. The germline CDR1 and CDR2 sequences are SQVTM and ANQGSEA. The V end lost 1 base, the J end lost 1 base, and 13 bases lay between the germline ends. The CDR3 loop reads CSVEVQGIRNTEAFF. The CDR3 DNA reads TGCAGCGTTGAAGTCCAGGGGATAAGGAACACTGAAGCTTTCTTT.

This clonotype was picked up many times. V is TRBV20-1 and J is TRBJ2-5; D is unresolved. CDR1 is DFQATT and CDR2 is SNEGSKA in the germline V gene (reference sequence). Deletions cut 1 base from V and 1 base from J, with 7 bases between. The length of the CDR3 is 13 residues. The CDR3 reads CSARGGSQETQYF. The CDR3 nucleotides read TGCAGTGCTAGAGGTGGTAGCCAAGAGACCCAGTACTTC.

This clonotype was observed at least ten times. This chain joins TRBV12-3 or TRBV12-4 and TRBJ1-4; tentatively, D is TRBD1 (5 bases). This CDR3 has 13 amino acids. Trimming left V 0 bases short and J 8 bases short, with 7 bases between. CDR3 nucleotides: TGTGCCAGCAGTTTAGCAGGGGAGGAAAAACTGTTTTTT. This gives the protein CASSLAGEEKLFF.

The rearrangement uses TRBV29-1 and TRBJ1-2; the D is unclear. In germline, CDR1 is SQVTM, CDR2 ANQGSEA. The CDR3 consists of 11 residues. The V and J ends lost 6 bases and 2 bases respectively, with 7 bases between them. In DNA form, the CDR3 reads TGCAGCGTAGGAGGGAACTATGGCTACACCTTC. The encoded protein is CSVGGNYGYTF.

A single count supports this clonotype. This sequence joins TRBV12-3 or TRBV12-4 and TRBJ1-5, with 8 bases that match TRBD1. J was trimmed by 4 bases and V by 7 bases; bases with no gene match: 9. The CDR3 covers 15 residues. CDR3 residues: CASTLLRTGNQPQHF. The CDR3 DNA follows: TGTGCCAGCACCCTACTACGGACAGGGAATCAGCCCCAGCATTTT.

V is TRBV24-1 and J is TRBJ1-2; TRBD1 is a possible D gene (6 bases). Trimming took off 9 bases at V and 4 bases at J, with 14 bases between the two ends. Germline assignment: CDR1 KGHDR and CDR2 SFDVKD. CDR3 size: 13 residues. CDR3 residues: CATSAGAGYGYTF. CDR3 bases: TGTGCCACCTCAGCAGGGGCAGGCTATGGCTACACCTTC.

This rearrangement joins TRBV7-3 to TRBJ1-4, with 9 positions matching TRBD1. CDR1 SGHTA and CDR2 FQGTGA come from the germline V gene. Losses at the gene ends were 4 bases for V and 5 bases for J; bases not matched to a gene: 2. The CDR3 spans 14 residues. CDR3 amino acids: CASSWDRVNEKLFF. CDR3 DNA: TGTGCCAGCAGCTGGGACAGGGTAAATGAAAAACTGTTTTTT.

The chain joins TRBV18 to TRBJ2-5, with 7 bases that match TRBD1. V was pared by 6 bases and J by 5 bases, with 9 bases of the junction left unmatched. The CDR3 covers 14 residues. Per the germline V gene, CDR1 is KGHSH and CDR2 is LQKENI. The CDR3 loop is CASSLDRWEETQYF. CDR3 nucleotides: TGTGCCAGCTCCCTGGACAGGTGGGAGGAGACCCAGTACTTC. Full variable domain (outside the CDR3, taken from reference TRBV18 and TRBJ2-5): NAGVMQNPRHLVRRRGQEARLRCSPMKGHSHVYWYRQLPEEGLKFMVYLQKENIIDESGMPKERFSAEFPKEGPSILRIQQVVRGDSAAYFCASSLDRWEETQYFGPGTRLLVL.

The chain links TRBV12-3 or TRBV12-4 to TRBJ2-5; D may be TRBD1 or TRBD2 (5 bases each). Trimming left V 6 bases short and J 0 bases short, with 11 bases between. The CDR3 consists of 14 residues. CDR3 nucleotide sequence: TGTGCCAGCAGACACCCGGGACACCAAGAGACCCAGTACTTC. Encoded protein: CASRHPGHQETQYF.

The rearrangement links TRBV29-1 to TRBJ1-5; perhaps TRBD1 as D (5 bases). Germline V gene sequence: CDR1 SQVTM, CDR2 ANQGSEA. The CDR3 totals 10 residues. The germline V and J ends were trimmed by 6 bases and 11 bases, with 11 bases remaining between them. CDR3 DNA: TGCAGCGTGGGGGACGGGACCCAGCATTTT. It specifies CSVGDGTQHF.

V is TRBV6-5 and J is TRBJ2-3, with D unclear. From germline, CDR1 is MNHEY and CDR2 SVGAGI. Trimming removed 5 bases at V and 2 bases at J, with 11 bases between. This CDR3 has 14 amino acids. This CDR3 is CASSVRPNTDTQYF. In DNA form, the CDR3 reads TGTGCCAGCAGTGTGAGACCCAACACAGATACGCAGTATTTT.

The chain recombines TRBV29-1 with TRBJ1-4; TRBD1 matches 8 bases. This CDR3 comprises 13 residues. CDR1 is SQVTM and CDR2 is ANQGSEA in the germline V gene. With V trimmed by 1 base and J by 8 bases, 3 bases remained unmatched. CDR3 nucleotide sequence: TGCAGCGTTGAAGGGACAGGGAACGAAAAACTGTTTTTT. Its protein product is CSVEGTGNEKLFF.

V usage is TRBV7-2 and J usage is TRBJ1-4; possible D gene TRBD1, 5 bases. V dropped 5 bases and J dropped 7 bases, with 11 bases sitting between them. Germline V CDR1 and CDR2: SGHTA, FQGNSA. The CDR3 extends over 13 amino acids. The CDR3 here is CASSPRDGEKLFF. The DNA of the CDR3 is TGTGCCAGCAGCCCCAGGGACGGTGAAAAACTGTTTTTT.

The genes are TRBV10-3 and TRBJ1-2; tentatively, D is TRBD1 (5 bases). Germline V gives CDR1 ENHRY, CDR2 SYGVKD. This CDR3 spans 14 amino acids. Trimming took 0 bases from V and 0 from J, leaving 5 bases between them. The CDR3 loop is CAISESTANYGYTF. CDR3 DNA: TGTGCCATCAGTGAGTCGACAGCTAACTATGGCTACACCTTC.

The rearrangement uses TRBV7-2 and TRBJ1-4, with D tentatively TRBD1 (5 bases). The ends were cut back, 5 bases at V and 10 bases at J, with 17 bases in the middle. The germline gives CDR1 SGHTA, CDR2 FQGNSA. CDR3 length: 14 residues. CDR3 loop: CASSPRLGAGKLFF. The DNA for the CDR3 is TGTGCCAGCAGCCCCCGATTAGGGGCTGGAAAACTGTTTTTT.

Worth noting for this clonotype: At one of its ends the junction is not consistent with the germline gene, which may arise from a read error. V and J are TRBV5-1 and TRBJ1-1, with D possibly TRBD1 on 5 matching bases. There are 15 residues in the CDR3. The germline CDR1 and CDR2 sequences are SGHRS and YFSETQ. In DNA, the CDR3 is TGTGCCAGCAGCTTGGAGGGGAGGGGGAACACTGAAGCTTTCTTT. Protein product: CASSLEGRGNTEAFF.

This clonotype was counted ten times or more. V is TRBV6-5 and J is TRBJ1-6; TRBD1 aligns across 9 bases. The CDR3 contains 14 residues. Losses at the gene ends were 5 bases for V and 8 bases for J; bases not matched to a gene: 4. Germline lookup yields CDR1 MNHEY and CDR2 SVGAGI. The CDR3 coding sequence is TGTGCCAGCAGTCCGGGACAGGGTCATTCACCCCTCCACTTT. Amino acids: CASSPGQGHSPLHF.

This clonotype appeared many times. This chain joins TRBV2 and TRBJ2-7; perhaps TRBD1 as D (6 bases). This CDR3 is built from 14 residues. V gave up 7 bases and J gave up 0 bases, with 13 bases separating them. The germline V gene encodes CDR1 SNHLY and CDR2 FYNNEI. CDR3 sequence reads: CASKEQGNSYEQYF. The CDR3 DNA follows: TGTGCCAGCAAGGAACAGGGTAACTCCTACGAGCAGTACTTC.

The V and J genes are TRBV19 and TRBJ1-2, with D tentatively TRBD1 (6 bases). CDR1 is LNHDA and CDR2 is SQIVND in the germline V gene (reference sequence). The V end was cut by 7 bases, the J end by 10 bases, with 13 bases between. This CDR3 contains 11 residues. CDR3 bases: TGTGCCAGTACAGGGGACGGTGCCTACACCTTC. Protein sequence: CASTGDGAYTF.

The sample holds a few counts of this clonotype. This rearrangement joins TRBV18 to TRBJ1-1; D is perhaps TRBD1 (5 bases). V was shortened by 2 bases and J by 5 bases, with 12 bases between the two germline ends. CDR1 and CDR2 (germline): KGHSH, LQKENI. This CDR3 is built from 14 residues. The CDR3 bases are TGTGCCAGCTCACCAGACCATCAGGGAACTGAAGCTTTCTTT. It encodes CASSPDHQGTEAFF. Drawing the rest from reference TRBV18 and TRBJ1-1, the complete variable domain is NAGVMQNPRHLVRRRGQEARLRCSPMKGHSHVYWYRQLPEEGLKFMVYLQKENIIDESGMPKERFSAEFPKEGPSILRIQQVVRGDSAAYFCASSPDHQGTEAFFGQGTRLTVV.

CDR3 sequence: CASSLGQQKKETQYF. The CDR3 DNA follows: TGCGCCAGCAGCTTGGGACAGCAGAAAAAAGAGACCCAGTACTTC. The chain employs TRBV5-1 and TRBJ2-5; D possibly corresponds to TRBD1 (5 bases). Germline V gene data show CDR1 as SGHRS and CDR2 as YFSETQ. CDR3 length: 15 amino acids. Between the trimmed V and J ends, which lost 0 bases and 3 bases, there was a span of 12 bases. Using reference TRBV5-1 and TRBJ2-5 for the parts outside the CDR3, the full variable domain is KAGVTQTPRYLIKTRGQQVTLSCSPISGHRSVSWYQQTPGQGLQFLFEYFSETQRNKGNFPGRFSGRQFSNSRSEMNVSTLELGDSALYLCASSLGQQKKETQYFGPGTRLLVL.

In its sample, this clonotype was seen many times. The chain has TRBV7-3 and TRBJ2-7; D is perhaps TRBD1 or TRBD2 (5 bases each). The length of the CDR3 is 14 residues. Trimming took 5 bases from V and 6 from J, leaving 17 bases between them. CDR1 is SGHTA and CDR2 is FQGTGA in the germline V gene. CDR3 coding DNA: TGTGCCAGCAGCCTAGGGGACCCCACCTCCGAGCAGTACTTC. Amino acids: CASSLGDPTSEQYF.

The chain employs TRBV5-8 and TRBJ1-2; TRBD1 aligns across 9 bases. Looked up from germline, CDR1 is SGHTS and CDR2 is YDEGEE. This CDR3 is 16 amino acids long. Unmatched junction bases numbered 10, after V lost 4 bases and J lost 3 bases. CDR3: CASSPGQGENYYGYTF. CDR3 nucleotide sequence: TGTGCCAGCAGCCCGGGACAGGGAGAAAACTACTATGGCTACACCTTC.